This is a list of T cell receptor beta chains from one sample in a study of T cell responses to AZD1222 COVID-19 vaccine. Generated by immunoSEQ multiplex PCR, the TCRdb table keeps only in-frame clones and is missing some. The table records 65,000 to 95,000 clones, 80% to 90% of them present only once. This specimen consisted of peripheral blood, obtained 28 days after the second AZD1222 dose. Source of these receptors: an adult who received the AZD1222 COVID-19 vaccine. Both conserved end residues are part of each CDR3. The order of the fields is J gene, V gene, CDR3 protein.

>TRBJ2-7|TRBV19
CASSARQGTHEQYF
>TRBJ2-1|TRBV10-3
CAISTESYNEQFF
>TRBJ2-1|TRBV14
CASSQITGKNSDEQFF
>TRBJ1-3|TRBV28
CASSNRGLFSGNTIYF
>TRBJ1-2|TRBV28
CASSFPRGLDYGYTF
>TRBJ2-5|TRBV11-2
CASSFGGAETQYF
>TRBJ2-5|TRBV5-4
CASSFAGTGQETQYF
>TRBJ2-1|TRBV24-1
CAPAGGGSYNEQFF
>TRBJ1-1|TRBV29-1
CSVDGQAPYEAFF
>TRBJ2-1|TRBV4-1
CASSQVVAGGLSSYNEQFF
>TRBJ1-2|TRBV9
CASSVEAGGRNYGYTF